The 7 T cell receptor beta chains listed next were all sequenced from one sample in a study of T cell responses to AZD1222 COVID-19 vaccine. Clones were read by immunoSEQ multiplex PCR, and TCRdb kept only the in-frame ones, dropping some. The sample has about 110,000 clones, about 91% seen once. Sequencing used peripheral blood, obtained 28 days after the second AZD1222 dose. The receptors were sampled from an adult who received the AZD1222 COVID-19 vaccine.

The CDR3 here is CSVEGTGGGYGYTF. CDR3 coding DNA: TGCAGCGTTGAGGGGACAGGGGGCGGCTATGGCTACACCTTC. This chain joins TRBV29-1 and TRBJ1-2, with 12 bases that match TRBD1. This CDR3 comprises 14 residues. Looked up from germline, CDR1 is SQVTM and CDR2 is ANQGSEA. V gave up 3 bases and J gave up 4 bases; unmatched junction bases: 3.

V usage is TRBV5-1 and J usage is TRBJ2-7; 10 bases are shared with TRBD2. Losses at the gene ends were 2 bases for V and 0 bases for J; bases not matched to a gene: 2. Germline assignment: CDR1 SGHRS and CDR2 YFSETQ. CDR3 length: 15 amino acids. CDR3 bases: TGCGCCAGCAGCTTTCGACTAGCGGGCTCCTACGAGCAGTACTTC. It specifies CASSFRLAGSYEQYF.

V gene TRBV6-1 combines with J gene TRBJ1-6; D gene unclear. With 3 bases removed from V and 0 bases from J, the gap between germline ends came to 12 bases. This CDR3 has 17 residues. CDR1 is MNHNS and CDR2 is SASEGT in the germline V gene. The CDR3 loop reads CASSDSSISSYNSPLHF. In nucleotides, the CDR3 is TGTGCCAGCAGTGATTCCTCTATTAGCTCCTATAATTCACCCCTCCACTTT.

This clone appeared a single time. This chain connects TRBV3-1 (or the pseudogene TRBV3-2) to TRBJ2-7; no definite D call. Germline assignment: CDR1 LGHDT and CDR2 YNNKEL (reference sequence). Trimming cost V 2 bases and J 2 bases, with 7 bases left between them. CDR3 length: 13 residues. The CDR3 DNA reads as TGTGCCAGCAGCCAAAATAATGCCTACGAGCAGTACTTC. This codes for CASSQNNAYEQYF.

This clone was counted only a few times. The rearrangement joins TRBV6-5 to TRBJ1-1; D perhaps matches TRBD1 (5 bases). V lost 7 bases and J lost 2, with 17 bases in between. CDR1 and CDR2 (germline): MNHEY, SVGAGI. The CDR3 is 15 amino acids. CDR3 amino acids: CASIPSLGGNTEAFF. As DNA, the CDR3 is TGTGCCAGCATCCCATCCCTGGGGGGTAACACTGAAGCTTTCTTT.

This chain joins TRBV6-2 or TRBV6-3 and TRBJ2-1, with 8 bases matching TRBD1. The germline gives CDR1 MNHEY, CDR2 SVGEGT. V shed 5 bases and J 4 bases; nucleotides not matched to a gene: 7. The CDR3 runs 15 residues. CDR3 region: CASSLTGTGYNEQFF. CDR3 coding DNA: TGTGCCAGCAGTCTTACCGGGACAGGTTACAATGAGCAGTTCTTC.

The chain is built from TRBV13 and TRBJ2-1; TRBD1 matches at 9 bases. V lost 5 bases, J lost 8 bases, and 16 bases stayed unmatched. Per the germline V gene, CDR1 is PRHDT and CDR2 is FYEKMQ (reference sequence). CDR3 length: 17 amino acids. The CDR3 DNA sequence: TGTGCCAGCAGCCCAGAAGCCCCGGGACAGGGTTACGATGAGCAGTTCTTC. This translates into CASSPEAPGQGYDEQFF.